The clone carrying this T cell receptor (beta chain) was counted ten times or more. This specimen belongs to a study of T cells in Graves' hyperthyroidism and ophthalmopathy. TCR beta CDR3 regions were amplified from RNA. HTBI primers drove first-round RT-PCR of the TCR CDR3. MiXCR was run by TCRdb on the multiplex PCR reads, yielding one entry per CDR3 protein. The table has some 530,000 distinct CDR3 sequences, approximately 22% seen once. Per germline, CDR1 MDHEN and CDR2 SYDVKM. V gave up 3 bases and J gave up 8 bases, with 16 bases separating them. This CDR3 is 15 amino acids long. This TCR came from a woman aged 70-85 years with Graves' ophthalmopathy. The chain combines TRBV28 with TRBJ1-4, with D possibly matching TRBD1 (5 bases). Specimen: blood. The CDR3 region has the DNA TGTGCCAGCAGTTTTCGGAGGGGCCTTGGAGAAAAACTGTTTTTT. Amino acids: CASSFRRGLGEKLFF.